The clone carrying this TCR delta chain was seen more than once but under ten times. This sample stems from a study of gamma-delta chains in newborns, infants, children. Overall study context: Polyclonal expansion of innate γδ T cells after birth follows microbial exposure.

The CDR3 extends over 21 amino acids. Germline CDR1 and CDR2: GEAIGNYY and EKD. V lost 0 bases to trimming and J lost 0 bases; unmatched junction nucleotides: 8. TCRdb used CATT to re-call clones from the reads. The sample shows about 4,900 delta-chain clones, roughly 2.7% of them seen only once. Sequencing was performed on blood. The TCR sequence derives from a child who was a newborn, infant or young child, either healthy, febrile or measles-vaccinated (not recorded which). The chain is built from TRDV2 and TRDJ3; 12 bases line up with TRDD3. The DNA for the CDR3 is TGTGCCTGTGACACCCTACTGGGGGATACCCCTCCCTCCTGGGACACCCGACAGATGTTTTTC. This gives the protein CACDTLLGDTPPSWDTRQMFF.